These 10 T cell receptor beta chains share one sample of origin, sequenced in a study of T cells after yellow fever vaccination. TCRdb reanalysed the 5' RACE reads using MiXCR and keeps one entry per CDR3 protein. The sample includes about 340,000 distinct CDR3 sequences, about 4% of them seen just once. The sequencing here drew on PBMCs, taken 5 days after the yellow fever booster vaccination. The receptors derive from a man younger than 35 who received the YFV17D yellow fever vaccine.

This clonotype was picked up a small number of times. J is TRBJ2-5 and V is TRBV24-1; 15 positions agree with TRBD2. The CDR3 has 17 amino acids. J was trimmed by 2 bases and V by 3 bases; bases with no gene match: 3. Germline CDR1 reads KGHDR; CDR2 reads SFDVKD. CDR3 protein: CATSDGTSGGWQETQYF. The CDR3 DNA reads TGTGCCACCAGTGATGGGACTAGCGGGGGGTGGCAAGAGACCCAGTACTTC.

The chain is built from TRBV7-8 and TRBJ2-2, with D uncertain. CDR3 length equals 16 residues. The V gene lost 5 bases and the J gene lost 4 bases, with 17 bases spanning the gap. The germline CDR1 and CDR2 sequences are SGHVS and FQNEAQ. The CDR3 DNA reads as TGTGCCAGCAGCCCGGTGACCAGGCTCATCACCGGGGAGCTGTTTTTT. Protein product: CASSPVTRLITGELFF.

This clonotype was counted a few times. The V call is TRBV29-1, the J call TRBJ2-1, with D unclear. The CDR3 spans 12 residues. Germline V gene lookup returns CDR1 SQVTM and CDR2 ANQGSEA. V was pared by 7 bases and J by 8 bases, with 15 bases between. The CDR3 sequence is CSARPPGDEQFF. For the CDR3, the DNA is TGCAGCGCCCGCCCGCCAGGCGATGAGCAGTTCTTC.

This clonotype was observed many times. The rearrangement uses TRBV5-1 and TRBJ2-5; D may match TRBD1 or TRBD2 (6 bases each). V was pared by 7 bases and J by 2 bases, with 12 bases between. This CDR3 comprises 13 residues. The germline V gene has CDR1 SGHRS and CDR2 YFSETQ. This CDR3 reads CASLGGPQETQYF. CDR3 nucleotide sequence: TGCGCCAGCTTAGGGGGGCCTCAAGAGACCCAGTACTTC.

In its sample, this clonotype was seen a few times. The chain combines TRBV5-1 with TRBJ1-4; D remains unclear. Trimming removed 0 bases from V and 5 bases from J, with 8 bases in between. Germline V gene data show CDR1 as SGHRS and CDR2 as YFSETQ. The CDR3 extends over 14 amino acids. This chain's CDR3 is CASSLDQHNEKLFF. The DNA of the CDR3 is TGCGCCAGCAGCTTGGATCAGCACAATGAAAAACTGTTTTTT.

This clonotype was recorded many times. This sequence joins TRBV11-2 and TRBJ1-2; D possibly corresponds to TRBD1 (5 bases). CDR3 length: 11 residues. The germline V gene has CDR1 SGHAT and CDR2 FQNNGV. V lost 6 bases and J 7 bases, leaving 9 bases between the germline ends. The CDR3 sequence: CASSRGVGYTF. Written as DNA, the CDR3 is TGTGCCAGCAGTCGAGGGGTTGGCTACACCTTC.

This clonotype has only a few counts. The rearrangement uses TRBV20-1 and TRBJ2-3; a possible D gene is TRBD2 (6 bases). This CDR3 is 13 amino acids long. Germline CDR1 is DFQATT and CDR2 is SNEGSKA (reference sequence). V lost 6 bases and J lost 1, with 11 bases in between. CDR3 bases: TGCAGTGCCAAGGGACTTGGCACAGATACGCAGTATTTT. As protein: CSAKGLGTDTQYF.

This rearrangement joins TRBV20-1 to TRBJ2-7; 8 positions match TRBD1. With 2 bases clipped from V and 0 bases from J, the junction kept 6 bases outside the gene matches. Per the germline V gene, CDR1 is DFQATT and CDR2 is SNEGSKA (reference sequence). There are 15 residues in the CDR3. The CDR3 DNA reads TGCAGTGCTAGATCGGGACAGGATTTCTCCTACGAGCAGTACGTC. As protein: CSARSGQDFSYEQYV.

This clonotype was found many times. The rearrangement uses TRBV10-3 and TRBJ2-3; 8 bases are a match to TRBD1. The CDR3 is 14 amino acids. Germline CDR1 ENHRY, CDR2 SYGVKD. V lost 6 bases and J lost 6; bases outside the gene matches: 8. The CDR3 reads CAISGGQGGDTQYF. The CDR3 DNA reads TGTGCCATCAGCGGCGGACAGGGCGGGGATACGCAGTATTTT.

This clonotype came up many times. The chain employs TRBV7-2 and TRBJ2-7, with unresolved D. The CDR3 is 14 amino acids. Germline loops: CDR1 SGHTA, CDR2 FQGNSA. Trimming pared 1 base from V and 3 bases from J, leaving 10 bases between. This CDR3 reads CASSLEQSNYEQYF. The DNA for the CDR3 is TGTGCCAGCAGCTTAGAACAGAGTAACTACGAGCAGTACTTC.